Presented here are 9 T cell receptor beta chains from one specimen sequenced in a study of T-cell memory formation after mild COVID-19. MiXCR was run by TCRdb on the 5' RACE reads, yielding one entry per CDR3 protein. The repertoire includes about 390,000 distinct CDR3 sequences, about a sixth of them detected once, and 20% to 25% sits in the top ten. Input material: PBMCs or a T cell subset sorted from them (not recorded which). Receptors originate from a young man who had mild COVID-19 (a few samples of this study predate the infection). Cell type and time point are not known.

This clonotype was detected a few times. The J gene is TRBJ1-2, the V gene TRBV7-9; D ambiguous. The CDR3 consists of 12 residues. Germline loops: CDR1 SEHNR, CDR2 FQNEAQ (reference sequence). Trimming took off 2 bases at V and 5 bases at J, with 6 bases between the two ends. This chain's CDR3 is CASSLRPYGYTF. For the CDR3, the DNA is TGTGCCAGCAGCTTACGCCCTTATGGCTACACCTTC.

J is TRBJ2-5 and V is TRBV7-9; 12 nucleotides agree with TRBD1. The CDR3 is 16 amino acids. From germline, CDR1 is SEHNR and CDR2 FQNEAQ (reference sequence). V was pared by 5 bases and J by 2 bases, with 6 bases of the junction left unmatched. The CDR3 protein is CASSVGTGGRQETQYF. For the CDR3, the DNA is TGTGCCAGCAGCGTCGGGACAGGGGGCCGGCAAGAGACCCAGTACTTC.

This clonotype turned up a few times. The J gene is TRBJ2-7, the V gene TRBV28, with 11 positions matching TRBD2. CDR1 and CDR2 (germline): MDHEN, SYDVKM. V shed 3 bases, J shed 2 bases, and the junction held 3 bases outside the gene matches. The CDR3 runs 15 residues. In nucleotides, the CDR3 is TGTGCCAGCAGTTTGACTAGCGGGGTGCCCTACGAGCAGTACGTC. Its translation: CASSLTSGVPYEQYV.

The chain recombines TRBV18 with TRBJ2-1; D remains unclear. Trimming removed 3 bases from V and 6 bases from J, with 6 bases in between. Germline CDR1 and CDR2: KGHSH and LQKENI. This CDR3 is 12 amino acids long. The DNA for the CDR3 is TGTGCCAGCTCACCTGCCCTCAATGAGCAGTTCTTC. This encodes CASSPALNEQFF.

The rearrangement joins TRBV10-3 to TRBJ1-2; D not resolved. Per the germline V gene, CDR1 is ENHRY and CDR2 is SYGVKD. Trimming removed 2 bases at V and 8 bases at J, with 12 bases between. The CDR3 loop spans 13 amino acids. The CDR3 is CAISEPGKDGYTF. CDR3 bases: TGTGCCATCAGTGAGCCGGGAAAGGACGGCTACACCTTC.

This clonotype was counted only a few times. V usage is TRBV21-1 and J usage is TRBJ2-6; whether TRBD1, the table's D call, matches the DNA was not checked. TRBV21-1 is a recognized pseudogene. CDR3 length: 18 amino acids. CDR3 sequence (DNA): TGTGCCAGCACCCCGGGACAGAGCCTGCTCGTTGGGGCCAACGTCCTGACTTTC. It encodes CASTPGQSLLVGANVLTF.

This clonotype was counted only a few times. This chain connects TRBV9 to TRBJ1-2; TRBD1 agrees at 7 bases. Trimming removed 0 bases from V and 0 bases from J; junction bases left unmatched: 5. Germline values: CDR1 SGDLS, CDR2 YYNGEE. The CDR3 is 16 residues long. CDR3 sequence: CASSVDNRGANYGYTF. The CDR3 DNA reads as TGTGCCAGCAGCGTAGACAACAGGGGTGCTAACTATGGCTACACCTTC.

This clonotype was recorded a few times. The V and J genes are TRBV7-9 and TRBJ2-2; 10 nucleotides line up with TRBD2. Germline trimming cut 5 bases from V and 2 bases from J; bases unmatched to any gene: 8. Germline V gene data show CDR1 as SEHNR and CDR2 as FQNEAQ (reference sequence). This CDR3 is built from 17 residues. The CDR3, as DNA: TGTGCCAGCAGCCCCCGAAGGACTAGCGGAAACACCGGGGAGCTGTTTTTT. Amino acid sequence: CASSPRRTSGNTGELFF.

The table lists this clonotype with a few counts. The genes are TRBV24-1 and TRBJ2-5, with unresolved D. V lost 4 bases and J lost 1, with 9 bases in between. This CDR3 is 14 amino acids long. Germline assignment: CDR1 KGHDR and CDR2 SFDVKD. The DNA of the CDR3 is TGTGCCACCAGTGACCCCTCCATCCAAGAGACCCAGTACTTC. Its protein is CATSDPSIQETQYF.